The following is a T cell receptor (beta chain) sequence with its context. Its cognate antigen is unknown. These data originate in a study of Graves' ophthalmopathy and Graves' hyperthyroidism. Whole-study findings and limits: Most expanded clonotypes from thyroid (those above 0.001 frequency) were also found in blood. Cross-validated, the 13-signature model showed 87.88%/81.08% sensitivity/specificity, and 80%/75% in the test set.

The diagnosis combined clinical symptoms, thyroxine, TRAb, thyroid ultrasound and orbital computed tomography scans. PBMCs originated in roughly 9.3 ml of fresh peripheral blood. RNA transcripts yielded amplified TCR beta CDR3 regions. RT-PCR was first run with HTBI primers, then multiplex PCR in a second round. Using its own MiXCR run on the multiplex PCR reads, TCRdb lists one record per CDR3 protein. The data show about 640,000 distinct CDR3 sequences, with over 40% seen just once and more than 3% held by the top ten. Germline V gene lookup returns CDR1 SQVTM and CDR2 ANQGSEA. V lost 5 bases to trimming and J lost 1 base, with 8 bases between them. This CDR3 contains 12 residues.

The gene calls are TRBV29-1 and TRBJ1-1; D is perhaps TRBD1 (5 bases). The sequenced material came from peripheral blood. This clonotype originated in an adult man with Graves' ophthalmopathy. The CDR3 nucleotides read TGCAGCGTTTCCGGGACGAACACTGAAGCTTTCTTT. As protein: CSVSGTNTEAFF.